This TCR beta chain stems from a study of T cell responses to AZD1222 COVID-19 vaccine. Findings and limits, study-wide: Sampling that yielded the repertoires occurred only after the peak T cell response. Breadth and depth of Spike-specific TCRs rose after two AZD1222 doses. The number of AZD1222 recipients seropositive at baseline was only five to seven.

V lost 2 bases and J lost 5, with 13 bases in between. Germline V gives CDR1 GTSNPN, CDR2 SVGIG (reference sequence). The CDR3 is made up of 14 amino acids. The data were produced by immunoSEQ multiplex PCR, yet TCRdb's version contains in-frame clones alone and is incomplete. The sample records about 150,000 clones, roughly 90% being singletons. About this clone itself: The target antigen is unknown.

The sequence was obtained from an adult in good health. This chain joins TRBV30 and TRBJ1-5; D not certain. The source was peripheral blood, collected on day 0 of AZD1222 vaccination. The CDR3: CAWSSVGIYQPQHF. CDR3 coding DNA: TGTGCCTGGAGTTCTGTGGGGATCTATCAGCCCCAGCATTTT.